The rows below give T cell receptor beta chains drawn from one sample of a study of T-cell memory formation after mild COVID-19. MiXCR was run by TCRdb on the 5' RACE reads, yielding one entry per CDR3 protein. This table holds fewer than 350,000 distinct CDR3 sequences, roughly 13% found once. Sequenced: PBMCs or a T cell subset sorted from them (not recorded which). These receptors originate from a man aged 18 to 35 who had mild COVID-19 (a few samples of this study predate the infection). Cell type and time point are not known. Both conserved end residues are part of each CDR3. A D gene is named only where the DNA matches it firmly. Size is omitted from some rows. Given values are once, few, many or a class for expanded clones.

clone size | D gene | J gene | V gene | CDR3 length | CDR3 DNA | CDR3 protein
few | - | TRBJ1-2 | TRBV12-3/TRBV12-4 | 14 | TGTGCCAGCAGGGTCGGGAGCGGGAACTATGGCTACACCTTC | CASRVGSGNYGYTF
- | TRBD2 | TRBJ2-1 | TRBV3-1 | 14 | TGTGCCAGCAGCGAGGGACTAGCGGGGCGTGAGCAGTTCTTC | CASSEGLAGREQFF
- | - | TRBJ2-1 | TRBV7-3 | 15 | TGTGCCAGCAGCACGACAGGAAACTCCTACAATGAGCAGTTCTTC | CASSTTGNSYNEQFF
few | - | TRBJ1-1 | TRBV6-2/TRBV6-3 | 15 | TGTGCCAGCAGTCAAAACTTTGACAGGAACGGAGGAGCTTTCTTT | CASSQNFDRNGGAFF
- | TRBD2 | TRBJ2-2 | TRBV12-3/TRBV12-4 | 14 | TGTGCCAGCAGTTTGGCTCTAGCGGGATGGGAGCTGTTTTTT | CASSLALAGWELFF
few | - | TRBJ2-3 | TRBV29-1 | 16 | TGCAGCGTGGGAACGGGGGGGGACAGGGCGAGGGATACGCAGTATTTT | CSVGTGGDRARDTQYF
few | - | TRBJ2-7 | TRBV18 | 15 | TGTGCCAGCTCATCTCAGGAAGGAAGCGGCTACGAGCAGTACTTC | CASSSQEGSGYEQYF
- | - | TRBJ1-2 | TRBV7-9 | 16 | TGTGCCAGCAGCTTAGTTCTCTCCCCAACTAACTATGGCTACACCTTC | CASSLVLSPTNYGYTF
- | TRBD1 | TRBJ1-1 | TRBV7-9 | 14 | TGTGCCAGCAGCTTAGCGACAGGGGGTACTGAAGCTTTCTTT | CASSLATGGTEAFF
- | - | TRBJ1-2 | TRBV24-1 | 13 | TGTGCCACCAGATCAGGGGCTTCGCATGGCTACACCTTC | CATRSGASHGYTF
few | - | TRBJ2-4 | TRBV10-3 | 16 | TGTGCCATCAGTGGGGGGGACACTTTAGCCAAAAACATTCAGTACTTC | CAISGGDTLAKNIQYF
- | - | TRBJ2-3 | TRBV12-5 | 16 | TGTGCTAGTGGTTTGGCGGATAAAGCTAGCACAGATACGCAGTATTTT | CASGLADKASTDTQYF
many | - | TRBJ1-4 | TRBV7-2 | 16 | TGTGCCAGCAGCTCCTTCCCTAATTCGAGAATTGAAAAACTGTTTTTT | CASSSFPNSRIEKLFF
- | - | TRBJ2-1 | TRBV5-6 | 13 | TGTGCCAGCAGCTTGGCCGCGGGCCATGAGCAGTTCTTC | CASSLAAGHEQFF
few | - | TRBJ2-7 | TRBV19 | 13 | TGTGCCAGTAGTATAGTCGGGACCGGGGAGCAGTACTTC | CASSIVGTGEQYF
few | - | TRBJ2-4 | TRBV7-3 | 14 | TGTGCCAGCAGCGCGCTTGAGGTGGAAAACATTCAGTACTTC | CASSALEVENIQYF
few | - | TRBJ2-5 | TRBV29-1 | 13 | TGCAGCGTTGCTCGATCGACCCAAGAGACCCAGTACTTC | CSVARSTQETQYF
- | TRBD1 | TRBJ1-6 | TRBV5-1 | 15 | TGCGCCAGCACCAATACGACAGGGATAAACTCACCCCTCCACTTT | CASTNTTGINSPLHF
few | - | TRBJ1-4 | TRBV6-5 | 13 | TGTGCCAGCAGCAGAGACCGAAGTGAAAAACTGTTTTTT | CASSRDRSEKLFF
- | - | TRBJ1-5 | TRBV6-1 | 12 | TGTGCCAGCAGTGAAGTGCAACAACCCCAGCATTTT | CASSEVQQPQHF
few | - | TRBJ2-5 | TRBV5-1 | 13 | TGCGCCAGCAGCTTCGGAGTGGAAGAGACCCAGTACTTC | CASSFGVEETQYF
few | - | TRBJ1-1 | TRBV20-1 | 15 | TGCAGTGCTAGAGATCTCGGGGGCTTGAACACTGAAGCTTTCTTT | CSARDLGGLNTEAFF
- | TRBD2 | TRBJ2-5 | TRBV5-1 | 15 | TGCGCCAGCAGCCCACCTAGCGGGACTGGGGAGACCCAGTACTTC | CASSPPSGTGETQYF
- | - | TRBJ1-6 | TRBV14 | 15 | TGTGCCAGCAGCCAGGGCCAGGGGATTAATTCACCCCTCCACTTT | CASSQGQGINSPLHF
- | - | TRBJ2-3 | TRBV13 | 14 | TGTGCCAGCAGCCCCCGGGGGAGCTTAGATACGCAGTATTTT | CASSPRGSLDTQYF
- | TRBD1 | TRBJ1-5 | TRBV7-2 | 13 | TGTGCCAGAAGCTTACAGGGGAATCAGCCCCAGCATTTT | CARSLQGNQPQHF
- | - | TRBJ1-5 | TRBV6-2/TRBV6-3 | 15 | TGTGCCAGCAGTCGAGGGGGGTATAGCAATCAGCCCCAGCATTTT | CASSRGGYSNQPQHF
- | TRBD1 | TRBJ2-1 | TRBV19 | 15 | TGTGCCAGTAGTATATGGGGACAGGGAGACAATGAGCAGTTCTTC | CASSIWGQGDNEQFF
many | - | TRBJ1-5 | TRBV7-9 | 13 | TGTGCCAGCAGCTTAGTGGGGTACCAGCCCCAGCATTTT | CASSLVGYQPQHF
- | - | TRBJ1-6 | TRBV7-3 | 14 | TGTGCCAGCAGCCGCGGCCTCGCAAACTCACCCCTCCACTTT | CASSRGLANSPLHF
- | - | TRBJ1-2 | TRBV13 | 12 | TGTGCCAGCAGCTTCGGCGCTCGAGGCTACACCTTC | CASSFGARGYTF
- | TRBD2 | TRBJ2-7 | TRBV10-2 | 14 | TGCGCCAGCAGTGATGTTAGCGGGGGTCTCGAGCAGTACTTC | CASSDVSGGLEQYF
- | - | TRBJ1-5 | TRBV3-1 | 15 | TGTGCCAGCAGCCTAGGCAGGGGTGGGAATCAGCCCCAGCATTTT | CASSLGRGGNQPQHF
many | - | TRBJ1-1 | TRBV7-2 | 14 | TGTGCCAGCAGCCCAGGGACGGCAAACACTGAAGCTTTCTTT | CASSPGTANTEAFF
few | - | TRBJ1-5 | TRBV20-1 | 12 | TGCAGTGCTAGAGATATGGCTCAGCCCCAGCATTTT | CSARDMAQPQHF
few | TRBD2 | TRBJ2-1 | TRBV7-2 | 17 | TGTGCCAGCAGCTTAACTAGCGGGGGGGTCCGTCACTATGAGCAGTTCTTC | CASSLTSGGVRHYEQFF
few | - | TRBJ2-5 | TRBV2 | 15 | TGTGCCAGCACCATCCTTGGCAGCCTCCAAGAGACCCAGTACTTC | CASTILGSLQETQYF
- | TRBD2 | TRBJ2-3 | TRBV20-1 | 13 | TGCAGTGCTCCCGGGGGGGCAGGAGATACGCAGTATTTT | CSAPGGAGDTQYF
- | - | TRBJ1-5 | TRBV7-2 | 15 | TGTGCCAGCAGCTTATGGTCGGGGTTTAGTCAGCCCCAGCATTTT | CASSLWSGFSQPQHF
many | TRBD2 | TRBJ2-7 | TRBV20-1 | 15 | TGCAGTACCCCAGCCCCCCTAGCGGGGGGAGAGGAGCAGTACTTC | CSTPAPLAGGEEQYF
- | - | TRBJ2-2 | TRBV7-9 | 16 | TGTGCCAGCAGCTTGTTCGGGGGCTCCGGCACCGGGGAGCTGTTTTTT | CASSLFGGSGTGELFF